The present T cell receptor beta chain was sequenced within a study of cytomegalovirus exposure and HLA in healthy donors (dated by TCRdb to 2016 to 2017). Regarding the complete study: An earlier analysis of roughly 570 of the donors reported approximately 300 Gb of sequence data and 95 million to 140 million unique TCR beta sequences obtained from approximately 180 million T cells. An early release that covered about 640 HLA-typed donors contained around 330 gigabases of sequencing data and 70 million to 100 million unique TCR sequences. Among the approximately 420 genotyped donors, around 81% belonged to the genetic ancestry cluster associated with self-reported Caucasian donors. The study aimed to test whether signatures of past pathogen exposure could be identified by cataloging public T cell receptors. The T cell repertoires of 700 or so subjects were profiled by immunosequencing and related to cytomegalovirus serostatus. A separate validation cohort of roughly 130 different subjects was used in addition to the approximately 640-subject first cohort. To predict cytomegalovirus infection status, the study combined high-throughput TCR immunosequencing, statistical association of individual TCRs with disease status, and machine learning. A later analysis re-examined previously published TCR beta repertoires from just over 650 donors and added high-resolution HLA genotyping to investigate patterns of TCR occurrence. Rather than drawing on any new phenotypic data, the later analysis identified candidate immune exposures from TCR beta sequences and the way those sequences occurred across donors. In an earlier analysis of a few hundred of the donors, high-throughput TCR beta sequencing was used to judge whether each TCR beta V gene segment behaved as functional or pseudogenic. Donor age, sex, ethnicity and CMV serostatus were compiled together with the repertoire data. Genome-wide SNP genotypes for about 65% of the roughly 670 donors were used in a later genetic analysis, which treated that subset as a discovery cohort. Every repertoire in the discovery cohort had been generated on one and the same sequencing platform. HLA typing included class I and class II loci at four-digit resolution. Typing coverage differed by locus: A, B, C, DRB1 and DQB1 were typed in roughly 620-630 donors, DQA1 in 522, DPA1 in nearly 610, and DPB1 in approximately 450. Roughly 5 DR-DQ haplotypes were handled as single units for association and clustering, since linkage in the cohort was strong. On average, roughly 250,000 unique TCR beta nucleotide sequences were sequenced per donor among a few hundred genotyped donors of the cohort, with roughly 18% of those sequences being non-productive.

From the cysteine through the phenylalanine, the CDR3 covers 13 amino acids. CDR3 DNA is the only sequence kept; it has 39 bases, read in frame from the first base. V was cut back by 4 bases and J by 6 bases, leaving a gap of 10 bases between them. CDR1 SNHLY and CDR2 FYNNEI were looked up in the germline V gene. The cohort comprised several hundred healthy bone marrow donors. All cohort members were sampled while nominally healthy, although unrecorded immune exposures were likely present. The donor tested CMV seronegative and was one of the 352 seronegative cohort members. Every donor gave a peripheral blood sample, and the peripheral blood mononuclear cells from that sample were used for TCR beta sequencing. Genomic DNA extraction from the blood cell samples was performed with the Qiagen DNeasy Blood Extraction Kit. Comment on this clone: The antigen it recognizes is unknown. Base qualities were left out, and no much larger clone turns up one base away.

The full study reports these points: According to a later genetic analysis, donors in an Asian-associated ancestry cluster had fewer N-insertions in productive TCRs than the approximately 670-donor mean. In a later analysis, over 15,000 TCR beta sequences were associated with specific HLA alleles at a false discovery rate of 0.05. It was suggested by the authors that the approach could potentially be generalized to other disease states and immunological phenotypes. According to a later analysis, most CMV-associated TCR beta chains appeared to be HLA-restricted, and the HLA associations seemed to be driven largely by CMV exposure. Some IMGT-functional V segments, including TRBV6-2 and TRBV6-3, could not be told apart with the 87-base-pair reads, so those segments were excluded. Strong co-occurrence of HLA alleles, especially DR and DQ, made assigning TCR associations to individual alleles difficult. In both the original and validation cohorts, the classifier was reported to diagnose cytomegalovirus status with high specificity and sensitivity. The study listed 150 to 200 TCR beta chains as associated with cytomegalovirus. A further reported finding was that TCR beta sequences accurately predicted the HLA-A and HLA-B alleles for most subjects in the first cohort. In an earlier analysis of about 550 of the donors, most TCR beta V segments were observed in productive rearrangements about 87% or about 30% of the time, broadly matching IMGT annotations. A later analysis found that HLA-associated TCR beta chains were more clonally expanded and had lower generation probabilities than equally common non-associated chains. A few of the identified cytomegalovirus-associated TCR beta chains were confirmed in vitro to be specific for cytomegalovirus antigens. The sequencing pipeline was judged likely to have produced a cluster of highly shared sequence variants as a technical artifact. Most TCR sequences were observed very rarely across donors, whereas some public TCRs were present in many individuals. Only TCR beta chains were sequenced in this cohort, and the absence of alpha or paired-chain data limited detectable features. According to a later analysis, TCR association rates differed among HLA loci, with DRB1 alleles showing the most associated TCRs and HLA-C alleles showing the fewest. Several of the top co-occurrence clusters appeared to be linked to parvovirus B19, influenza, CMV and Epstein-Barr virus, according to a later analysis. Because counts were too low, 15 to 20 rarely observed V segments, including chromosome 9 orphons, were excluded from the earlier analysis of 587 of the donors. Presence/absence analyses assumed roughly uniform sequencing depth across donors, an assumption that may not hold. CMV serostatus was the only immune exposure information available for the cohort. Linkage disequilibrium might explain the correlated functional status among segregating V segments, but an unknown experimental factor could not be excluded. HLA typing was unavailable for some donors at each locus, so association tests used only the typed subset. A later genetic analysis associated a missense DCLRE1C variant with V-gene and J-gene trimming of TCR beta chains, and an independent cohort replicated the association.

Receptor amplification or capture employed the immunoSEQ multiplex PCR assay. The multiplex PCR relied on a mix of 60 forward primers for TCR Vbeta segments and 13 reverse primers for TCR Jbeta segments. The CDR3 region of rearranged TCR beta genes was amplified from genomic DNA with a multiplex PCR assay. The Illumina HiSeq System was used to sequence the amplified TCR beta libraries as 87-base-pair reads. As for how the authors treated the data: A later analysis counted tens of millions of unique TCR beta chains across the 666 repertoires, and around 9.9 million of these chains were shared by at least two donors. To remove PCR and sequencing errors, raw reads were error-corrected and collapsed into unique sequences using a nearest-neighbor algorithm that merged closely related sequences. V, D and J gene segments were assigned by aligning CDR3 sequences to IMGT reference sequences. For a sequence to be retained, a match of at least six nucleotides was required to both a V gene segment and a J gene segment. A rearrangement counted as productive if the CDR3 had no stop codons and remained in frame with V and J, and every other rearrangement counted as non-productive. CDR3 was defined by IMGT convention, running from the second conserved V-encoded cysteine to the conserved J-encoded phenylalanine. Sequences without an unambiguous match to a single V gene segment were excluded from the earlier analysis of about 640 of the donors. In an earlier analysis of around 590 of the donors, a V segment was called functional when productive rearrangements were above 56.7%, and segregating when the standard deviation between donors exceeded 5%. A statistical classification framework was developed to diagnose cytomegalovirus status using the catalog of TCR beta chain sequences. V and J gene assignment, in a later analysis, came from comparing TCR nucleotide sequences with IMGT/GENE-DB human TR gene sequences. The TCRdist pipeline was used in a later analysis to assign CDR3 sequences and most-parsimonious VDJ recombination scenarios. In a later analysis, every TCR beta chain was defined by the combination of its CDR3 amino acid sequence and its V-gene family, and reads without a unique V-gene family were dropped. In a later analysis, 450 to 600 highly shared, low-generation-probability nucleotide sequences were removed to address suspected cross-contamination and a sequencing artifact. In a later analysis, a clonal expansion index for each public chain was calculated from normalized within-repertoire ranks of inferred template counts. In a later analysis, generation probabilities were computed using a VDJ recombination model fitted to out-of-frame rearrangements, and the results were checked against IGoR. A later analysis scored TCR-TCR, TCR-HLA and TCR-CMV co-occurrence with hypergeometric tests, applying a repertoire-size bias correction to TCR pairs. In a later analysis, false discovery rates were estimated by permuting HLA or CMV assignments 20 times. In a later analysis, co-occurring TCRs were grouped using DBSCAN, with TCRdist sequence similarity added in when clustering inside HLA-allele-positive subsets. For co-occurrence clustering, repertoires with fewer than 30,000 or more than 120,000 public chains were excluded, along with roughly five repertoires with anomalous nucleotide sharing. TCRdb re-hosts the immuneACCESS table, in-frame sequences only. Its copies lack some clones; in the studies checked, an unresolved V gene accounts for under half of them, and the cause for the rest is not known. The D gene and trimming were derived from the DNA, and the V and J assignments and clone size from that table. Recorded for this sample are about 160,000 clones; around 73% of them occurred a single time. Clones ranked in the top ten supply 1.4% to 1.5% of the sample.

The receptor was derived from a male donor in good health and CMV-seronegative. The rearrangement joined TRBV2 to TRBJ2-1; perhaps TRBD2 is the D gene, with 5 bases matching. Sequencing input: PBMCs. The CDR3 protein sequence reads: CASSGGEFNEQFF. Here is the DNA: TGTGCCAGCAGTGGGGGAGAATTCAATGAGCAGTTCTTC.